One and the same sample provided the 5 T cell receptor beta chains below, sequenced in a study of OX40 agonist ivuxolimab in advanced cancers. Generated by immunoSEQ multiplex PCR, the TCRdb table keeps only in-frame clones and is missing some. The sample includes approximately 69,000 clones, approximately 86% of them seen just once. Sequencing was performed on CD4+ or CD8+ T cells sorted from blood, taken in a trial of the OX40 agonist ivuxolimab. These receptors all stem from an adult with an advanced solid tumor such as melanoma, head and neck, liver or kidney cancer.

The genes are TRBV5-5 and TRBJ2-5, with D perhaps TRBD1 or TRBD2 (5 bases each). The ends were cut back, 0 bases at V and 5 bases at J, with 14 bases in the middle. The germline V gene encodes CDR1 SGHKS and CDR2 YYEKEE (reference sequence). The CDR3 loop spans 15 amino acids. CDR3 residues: CASSLVQGGGETQYF. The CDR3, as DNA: TGTGCCAGCAGCTTGGTCCAGGGCGGCGGGGAGACCCAGTACTTC.

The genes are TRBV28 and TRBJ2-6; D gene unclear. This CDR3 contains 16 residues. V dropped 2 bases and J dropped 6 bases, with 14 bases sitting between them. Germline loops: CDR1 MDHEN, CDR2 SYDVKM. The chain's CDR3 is CASSLGLNRLANVLTF. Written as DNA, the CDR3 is TGTGCCAGCAGTTTAGGGCTGAACCGGCTGGCCAACGTCCTGACTTTC.

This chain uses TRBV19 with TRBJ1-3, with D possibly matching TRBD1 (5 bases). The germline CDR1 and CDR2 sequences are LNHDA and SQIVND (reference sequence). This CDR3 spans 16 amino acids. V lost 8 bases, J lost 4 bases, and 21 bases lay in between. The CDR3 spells CASSRRGGGDGNTIYF. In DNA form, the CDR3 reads TGTGCCAGTTCCCGCCGCGGGGGAGGGGACGGAAACACCATATATTTT.

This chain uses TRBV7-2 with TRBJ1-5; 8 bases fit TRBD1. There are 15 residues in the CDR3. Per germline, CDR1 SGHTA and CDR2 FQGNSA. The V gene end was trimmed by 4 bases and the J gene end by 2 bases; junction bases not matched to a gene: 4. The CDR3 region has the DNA TGTGCCAGCAGCTCAGGGGGCGTAGGCAATCAGCCCCAGCATTTT. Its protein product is CASSSGGVGNQPQHF.

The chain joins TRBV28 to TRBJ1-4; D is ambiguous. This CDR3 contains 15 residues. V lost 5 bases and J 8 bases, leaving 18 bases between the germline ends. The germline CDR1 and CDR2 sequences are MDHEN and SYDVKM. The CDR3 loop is CASSGGDLPHEKLFF. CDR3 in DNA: TGTGCCAGCAGTGGCGGGGATCTCCCCCACGAAAAACTGTTTTTT.